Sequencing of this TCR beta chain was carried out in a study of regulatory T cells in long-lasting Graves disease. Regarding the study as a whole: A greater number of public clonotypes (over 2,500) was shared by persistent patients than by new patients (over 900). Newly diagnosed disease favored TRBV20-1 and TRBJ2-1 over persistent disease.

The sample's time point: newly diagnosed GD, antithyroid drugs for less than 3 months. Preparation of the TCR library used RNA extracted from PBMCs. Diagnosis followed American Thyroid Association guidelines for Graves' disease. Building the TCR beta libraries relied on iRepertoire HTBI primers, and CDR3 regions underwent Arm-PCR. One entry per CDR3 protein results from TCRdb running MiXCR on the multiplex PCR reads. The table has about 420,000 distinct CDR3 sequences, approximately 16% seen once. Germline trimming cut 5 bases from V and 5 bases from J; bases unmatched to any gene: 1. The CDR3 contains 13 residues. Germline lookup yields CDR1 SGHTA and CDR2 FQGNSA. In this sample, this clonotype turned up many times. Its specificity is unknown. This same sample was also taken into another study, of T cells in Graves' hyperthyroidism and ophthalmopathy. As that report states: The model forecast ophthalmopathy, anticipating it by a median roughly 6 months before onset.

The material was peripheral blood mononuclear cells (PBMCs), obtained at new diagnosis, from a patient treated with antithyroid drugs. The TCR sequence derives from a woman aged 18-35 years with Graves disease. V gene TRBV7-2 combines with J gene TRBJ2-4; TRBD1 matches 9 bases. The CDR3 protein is CASSRDRENIQYF. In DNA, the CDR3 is TGTGCCAGCAGCCGGGACAGGGAAAACATTCAGTACTTC.